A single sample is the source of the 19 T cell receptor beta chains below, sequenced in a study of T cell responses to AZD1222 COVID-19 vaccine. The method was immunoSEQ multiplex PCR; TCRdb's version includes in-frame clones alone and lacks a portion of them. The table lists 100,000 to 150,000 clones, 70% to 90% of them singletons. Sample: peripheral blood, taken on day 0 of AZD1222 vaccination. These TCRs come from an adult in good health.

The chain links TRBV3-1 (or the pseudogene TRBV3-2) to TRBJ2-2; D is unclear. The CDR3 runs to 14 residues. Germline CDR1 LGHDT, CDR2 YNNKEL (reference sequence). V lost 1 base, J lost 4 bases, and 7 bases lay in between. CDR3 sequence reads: CASSQAAGTGELFF. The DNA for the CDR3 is TGTGCCAGCAGCCAAGCGGCTGGCACCGGGGAGCTGTTTTTT.

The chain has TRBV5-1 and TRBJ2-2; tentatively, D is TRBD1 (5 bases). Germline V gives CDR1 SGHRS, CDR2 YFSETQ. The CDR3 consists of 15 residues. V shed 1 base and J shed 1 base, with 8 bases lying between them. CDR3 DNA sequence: TGCGCCAGCAGCTTGTCGCAGGGGAACACCGGGGAGCTGTTTTTT. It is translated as CASSLSQGNTGELFF.

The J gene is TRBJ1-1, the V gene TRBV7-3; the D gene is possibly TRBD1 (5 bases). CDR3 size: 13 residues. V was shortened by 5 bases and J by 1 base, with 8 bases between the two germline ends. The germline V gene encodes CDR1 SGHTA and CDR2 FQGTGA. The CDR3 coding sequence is TGTGCCAGCAGCCCAGGGTGGAACACTGAAGCTTTCTTT. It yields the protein CASSPGWNTEAFF.

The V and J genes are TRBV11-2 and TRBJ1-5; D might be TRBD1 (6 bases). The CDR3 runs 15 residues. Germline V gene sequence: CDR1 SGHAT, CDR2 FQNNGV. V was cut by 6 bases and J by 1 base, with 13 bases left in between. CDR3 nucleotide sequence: TGTGCCAGCAGTCGAGGGGGGTCCAGCAATCAGCCCCAGCATTTT. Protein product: CASSRGGSSNQPQHF.

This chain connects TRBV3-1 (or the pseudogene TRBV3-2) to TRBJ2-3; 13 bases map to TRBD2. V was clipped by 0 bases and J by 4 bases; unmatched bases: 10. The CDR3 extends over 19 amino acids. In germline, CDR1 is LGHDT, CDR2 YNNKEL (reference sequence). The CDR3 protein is CASSQETSGGASAADTQYF. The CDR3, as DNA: TGTGCCAGCAGCCAAGAAACTAGCGGGGGGGCCTCCGCGGCAGATACGCAGTATTTT.

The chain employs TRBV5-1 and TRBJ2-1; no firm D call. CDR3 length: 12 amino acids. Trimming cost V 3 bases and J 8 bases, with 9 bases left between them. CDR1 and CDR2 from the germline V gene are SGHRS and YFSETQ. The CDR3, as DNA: TGCGCCAGCAGCTCCCGGACGGATGAGCAGTTCTTC. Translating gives CASSSRTDEQFF.

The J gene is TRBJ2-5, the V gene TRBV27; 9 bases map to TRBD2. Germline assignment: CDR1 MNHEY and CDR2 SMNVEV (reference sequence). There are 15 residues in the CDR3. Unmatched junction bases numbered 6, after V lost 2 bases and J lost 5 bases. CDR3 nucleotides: TGTGCCAGCAGTTTAGCTGGCGGGGGGGCGGAGACCCAGTACTTC. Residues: CASSLAGGGAETQYF.

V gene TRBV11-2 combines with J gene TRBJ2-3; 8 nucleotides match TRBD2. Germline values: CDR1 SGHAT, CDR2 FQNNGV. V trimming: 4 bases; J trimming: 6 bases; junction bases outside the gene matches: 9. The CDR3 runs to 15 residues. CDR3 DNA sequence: TGTGCCAGCAGCTGGGCCAGCGGGGGCCGGGATACGCAGTATTTT. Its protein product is CASSWASGGRDTQYF.

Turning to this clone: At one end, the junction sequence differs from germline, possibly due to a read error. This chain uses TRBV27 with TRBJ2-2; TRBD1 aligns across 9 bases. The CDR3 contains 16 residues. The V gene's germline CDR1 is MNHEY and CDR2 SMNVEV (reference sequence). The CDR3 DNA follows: TGTGCCAGCAGTTTAGACAGGGGGTCGACTCGATCGGAGGTGTTTTTT. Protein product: CASSLDRGSTRSEVFF.

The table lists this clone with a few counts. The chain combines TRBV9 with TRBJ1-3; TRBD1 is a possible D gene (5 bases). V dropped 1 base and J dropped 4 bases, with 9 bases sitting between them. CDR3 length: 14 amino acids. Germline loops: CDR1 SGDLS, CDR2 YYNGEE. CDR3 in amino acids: CASSVLAGGNTIYF. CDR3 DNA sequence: TGTGCCAGCAGCGTACTGGCAGGGGGAAACACCATATATTTT.

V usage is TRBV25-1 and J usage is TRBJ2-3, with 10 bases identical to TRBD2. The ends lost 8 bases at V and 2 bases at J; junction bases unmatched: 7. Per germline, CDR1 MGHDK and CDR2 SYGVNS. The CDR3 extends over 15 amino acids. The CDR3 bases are TGTGCCAGCCAAAGGACTAGCGGCCTCACAGATACGCAGTATTTT. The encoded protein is CASQRTSGLTDTQYF. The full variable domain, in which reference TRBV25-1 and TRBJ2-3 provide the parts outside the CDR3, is EADIYQTPRYLVIGTGKKITLECSQTMGHDKMYWYQQDPGMELHLIHYSYGVNSTEKGDLSSESTVSRIRTEHFPLTLESARPSHTSQYLCASQRTSGLTDTQYFGPGTRLTVL.

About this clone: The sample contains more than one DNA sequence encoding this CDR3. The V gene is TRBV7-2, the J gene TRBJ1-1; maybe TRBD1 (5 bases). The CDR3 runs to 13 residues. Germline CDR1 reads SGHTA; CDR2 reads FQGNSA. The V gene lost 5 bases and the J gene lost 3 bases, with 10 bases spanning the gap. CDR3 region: CASSRRGDTEAFF. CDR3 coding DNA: TGTGCCAGCAGCCGGCGGGGGGACACTGAAGCTTTCTTT.

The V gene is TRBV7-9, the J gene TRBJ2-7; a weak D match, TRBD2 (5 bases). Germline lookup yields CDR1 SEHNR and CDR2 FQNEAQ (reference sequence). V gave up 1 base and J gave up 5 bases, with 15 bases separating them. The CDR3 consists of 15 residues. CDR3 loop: CASSLGRQMRDEQYF. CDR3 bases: TGTGCCAGCAGCTTAGGGCGGCAGATGAGGGACGAGCAGTACTTC.

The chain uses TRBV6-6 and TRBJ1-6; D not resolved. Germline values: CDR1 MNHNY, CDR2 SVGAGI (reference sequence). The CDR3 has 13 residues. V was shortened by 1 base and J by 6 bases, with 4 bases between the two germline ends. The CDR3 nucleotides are TGTGCCAGCAGTTACTACTTTAATTCACCCCTCCACTTT. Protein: CASSYYFNSPLHF.

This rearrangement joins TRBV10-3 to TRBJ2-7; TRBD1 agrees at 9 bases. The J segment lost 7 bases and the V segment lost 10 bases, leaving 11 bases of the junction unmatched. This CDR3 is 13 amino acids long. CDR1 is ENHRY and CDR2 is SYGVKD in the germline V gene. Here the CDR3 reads CATGTGPGGEQYF. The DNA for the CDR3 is TGTGCCACAGGGACAGGGCCGGGGGGTGAGCAGTACTTC.

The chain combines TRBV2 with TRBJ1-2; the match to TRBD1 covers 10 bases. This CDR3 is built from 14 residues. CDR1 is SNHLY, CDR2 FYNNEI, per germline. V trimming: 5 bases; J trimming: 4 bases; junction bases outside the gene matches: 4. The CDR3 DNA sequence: TGTGCCAGCAGTACCGGGGACAGGGGCTATGGCTACACCTTC. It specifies CASSTGDRGYGYTF.

CDR3 protein: CASSPAGGTDTQYF. In DNA, the CDR3 is TGCGCCAGCAGCCCAGCGGGAGGCACAGATACGCAGTATTTT. The chain combines TRBV10-1 with TRBJ2-3; 8 bases match TRBD2. From germline, CDR1 is WNHNN and CDR2 SYGVQD (reference sequence). The CDR3 runs to 14 residues. The V segment lost 6 bases and the J segment 1 base; nucleotides outside the gene matches: 3.

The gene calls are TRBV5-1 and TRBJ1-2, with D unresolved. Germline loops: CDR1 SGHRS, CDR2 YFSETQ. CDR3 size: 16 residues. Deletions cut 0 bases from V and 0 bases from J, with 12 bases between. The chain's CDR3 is CASSLAPVGSNYGYTF. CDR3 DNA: TGCGCCAGCAGCTTGGCCCCCGTTGGCTCTAACTATGGCTACACCTTC.

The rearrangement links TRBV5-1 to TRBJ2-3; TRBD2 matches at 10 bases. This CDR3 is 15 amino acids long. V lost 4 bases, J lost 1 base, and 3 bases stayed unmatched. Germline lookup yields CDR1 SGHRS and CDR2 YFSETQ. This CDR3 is CASSPSGGGTDTQYF. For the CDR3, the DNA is TGCGCCAGCAGCCCTAGCGGGGGAGGCACAGATACGCAGTATTTT.